The clone carrying this TCR beta chain occurred many times. Its antigen is unknown. Germline CDR1 is SGHRS and CDR2 is YFSETQ. The V gene lost 4 bases and the J gene lost 0 bases, with 8 bases spanning the gap. The CDR3 covers 14 residues. TCRdb processed the 5' RACE reads anew with MiXCR; each CDR3 protein has one entry. The repertoire holds 350,000 to 550,000 distinct CDR3 sequences, with roughly 18% as singletons. The sample comes from a study of T-cell memory formation after mild COVID-19. Study observations and caveats: Confirmation of SARS-CoV-2 specificity was lacking for second-wave clones peaking day 37. The study found balanced CD4/CD8 in clones contracting day 15 to 85 and a CD4+ lean in later expanders.

The sample consisted of PBMCs or a T cell subset sorted from them (not recorded which). The source of this sequence is a man aged 18 to 30 who had mild COVID-19 (a few samples of this study predate the infection). Cell type and time point are not known. The rearrangement links TRBV5-1 to TRBJ1-3; D remains ambiguous. The CDR3 loop reads CASSPGLSGNTIYF. In DNA form, the CDR3 reads TGCGCCAGCAGCCCGGGCCTCTCTGGAAACACCATATATTTT.